These 21 T cell receptor beta chains share one sample of origin, sequenced in a study of CD8+CD57+ T cells in acquired aplastic anemia. Genomic DNA served as template for TCR beta VDJ and CDR3 profiling. MiXCR, applied by TCRdb to the reads, yields one record per CDR3 protein. The sample lists about 420,000 distinct CDR3 sequences; around 68% were seen once. Sequencing input: sorted CD4+, CD8+, or CD8+CD57+ T cells (not recorded which) from PBMCs. These receptors originate from a human donor in good health, serving as a control.

The chain links TRBV7-2 to TRBJ1-1; D remains unclear. In germline, CDR1 is SGHTA, CDR2 FQGNSA. Trimming removed 1 base from V and 14 bases from J, with 20 bases in between. The CDR3 extends over 14 amino acids. The CDR3 sequence: CASSLEQAYKQDFF. The CDR3 DNA reads TGTGCCAGCAGCTTAGAGCAGGCCTACAAGCAAGACTTCTTT.

Concerning this clonotype: Mismatch with germline at one junction end may stem from a read error. The J gene is TRBJ2-7, the V gene TRBV7-9; 7 bases map to TRBD1. The CDR3 runs 15 residues. CDR1 is SEHNR and CDR2 is FQNEAQ in the germline V gene (reference sequence). The CDR3 region has the DNA TGTGCCAGCAGTCGAGTTGCCGGGACAGCTGACGACCAGTACTTC. It translates to CASSRVAGTADDQYF.

This rearrangement joins TRBV20-1 to TRBJ2-7, with 7 nucleotides matching TRBD1. Trimming at V came to 6 bases and at J to 1 base, leaving 12 bases not matched to a gene. The CDR3 length is 15 residues. CDR1 is DFQATT and CDR2 is SNEGSKA in the germline V gene (reference sequence). In nucleotides, the CDR3 is TGCAGTGCACACAGGGGAGCTATCCATTCCTACGAGCAGTACTTC. Translation: CSAHRGAIHSYEQYF.

The genes are TRBV5-5 and TRBJ2-7, with D tentatively TRBD1 or TRBD2 (5 bases each). The V gene's germline CDR1 is SGHKS and CDR2 YYEKEE (reference sequence). V gave up 3 bases and J gave up 1 base, with 11 bases separating them. The CDR3 is made up of 14 amino acids. The chain's CDR3 is CASSWTGGSYEQYF. CDR3 DNA: TGTGCCAGCAGCTGGACTGGGGGTTCCTACGAGCAGTACTTC.

The genes are TRBV5-4 and TRBJ2-1; D remains unclear. Trimming took off 0 bases at V and 0 bases at J, with 7 bases between the two ends. The CDR3 consists of 15 residues. The germline CDR1 and CDR2 sequences are SGHNT and YYREEE (reference sequence). The CDR3 nucleotides read TGTGCCAGCAGCTTGGACGTGAGCTCCTACAATGAGCAGTTCTTC. Its translation is CASSLDVSSYNEQFF.

CDR3 bases: TGTGCCAGCAGCACCTGGGACGGCTACGAGCAGTACTTC. It yields the protein CASSTWDGYEQYF. V usage is TRBV7-8 and J usage is TRBJ2-7, with D tentatively TRBD1 or TRBD2 (5 bases each). Trimming took off 5 bases at V and 3 bases at J, with 11 bases between the two ends. The germline V gene encodes CDR1 SGHVS and CDR2 FQNEAQ. The length of the CDR3 is 13 residues. The full variable domain, its missing parts supplied by reference TRBV7-8 and TRBJ2-7, is GAGVSQSPRYKVAKRGQDVALRCDPISGHVSLFWYQQALGQGPEFLTYFQNEAQLDKSGLPSDRFFAERPEGSVSTLKIQRTQQEDSAVYLCASSTWDGYEQYFGPGTRLTVT.

The genes are TRBV7-8 and TRBJ2-1; D is possibly TRBD1 or TRBD2 (5 bases each). CDR1 and CDR2 from the germline V gene are SGHVS and FQNEAQ. V lost 1 base and J lost 8, with 12 bases in between. CDR3 length: 14 amino acids. The CDR3 coding sequence is TGTGCCAGCAGCTTAGTATCCGGGGCCGATGAGCAGTTCTTC. Its protein is CASSLVSGADEQFF. Supplemented by reference TRBV7-8 and TRBJ2-1, the full variable domain reads GAGVSQSPRYKVAKRGQDVALRCDPISGHVSLFWYQQALGQGPEFLTYFQNEAQLDKSGLPSDRFFAERPEGSVSTLKIQRTQQEDSAVYLCASSLVSGADEQFFGPGTRLTVL.

The table lists this clonotype with a few counts. The rearrangement uses TRBV20-1 and TRBJ2-3; D tentatively reads TRBD1 or TRBD2 (5 bases each). The V end was cut by 0 bases, the J end by 2 bases, with 12 bases between. This CDR3 is 15 amino acids long. Germline-derived CDR1 and CDR2 are DFQATT and SNEGSKA (reference sequence). The CDR3 sequence: CSARERDVYTDTQYF. DNA of the CDR3: TGCAGTGCTAGAGAGAGGGACGTTTACACAGATACGCAGTATTTT.

A word on this clonotype: This likely comes from a read error, as the CDR3 has no conserved phenylalanine or tryptophan at its end. The limits of the CDR3 on the DNA are not certain, so only TCRdb's listed CDR3 is given. V usage is TRBV2 and J usage is TRBJ2-2; TRBD1 is the table's D call, not checked against the DNA. The CDR3 is 16 amino acids long, termini counted. Germline V lookup: CDR1 SNHLY, CDR2 FYNNEI. CDR3 sequence reads: CASSSLKGAKTGELGI.

This rearrangement joins TRBV5-1 to TRBJ1-6, with 7 bases matching TRBD1. The CDR3 extends over 17 amino acids. Germline trimming cut 2 bases from V and 4 bases from J; bases unmatched to any gene: 9. CDR1 SGHRS and CDR2 YFSETQ come from the germline V gene. CDR3: CASSLAGTEGYNSPLHF. CDR3 in DNA: TGCGCCAGCAGCTTAGCCGGGACAGAGGGTTATAATTCACCCCTCCACTTT.

This clonotype was recorded many times. The gene calls are TRBV20-1 and TRBJ1-1; no clear D. CDR1 and CDR2 from the germline V gene are DFQATT and SNEGSKA (reference sequence). The CDR3 sequence is 12 residues long. V gave up 7 bases and J gave up 0 bases, with 9 bases separating them. The CDR3 DNA follows: TGCAGTGTACCACGGTTGAACACTGAAGCTTTCTTT. Its translation is CSVPRLNTEAFF.

This clonotype showed up just a few times. This chain uses TRBV7-3 with TRBJ2-7; no clear D gene. The CDR3 runs to 15 residues. Trimming stripped 5 bases from V and 3 bases from J, with 17 bases between. The germline CDR1 and CDR2 sequences are SGHTA and FQGTGA. Here the CDR3 reads CASSRPTREDYEQYF. The CDR3 coding sequence is TGTGCCAGCAGCCGACCGACGAGAGAGGACTACGAGCAGTACTTC.

Of note for this clonotype: One end of the junction fails to match germline, which may point to a read error. The genes are TRBV4-1 and TRBJ2-5; D remains ambiguous. Per germline, CDR1 MGHRA and CDR2 YSYEKL. CDR3 length: 12 amino acids. Written as DNA, the CDR3 is TGCGCCAGCAGACCATTCCCAGCCGAGCAGTGCTTC. Protein sequence: CASRPFPAEQCF.

This clonotype showed up just once. Here the CDR3 omits its conserved ending phenylalanine or tryptophan, so a read error is the likely source. No DNA is shown, since the ends of the CDR3 on it are uncertain; the CDR3 is the one TCRdb lists. The V gene is TRBV7-2, the J gene TRBJ1-1. The CDR3 spans 13 amino acids, including both terminal residues. Germline CDR1 is SGHTA and CDR2 is FQGNSA. The CDR3 loop reads CASSLGEIPQSSV.

Regarding this clonotype: Here the CDR3 omits its conserved ending phenylalanine or tryptophan, so a read error is the likely source. No DNA is shown, since the ends of the CDR3 on it are uncertain; the CDR3 is the one TCRdb lists. The genes are TRBV9 and TRBJ2-1; the listed D gene, TRBD2, was not tested against the DNA. CDR1 and CDR2 (germline): SGDLS, YYNGEE. The CDR3 has 12 residues if both end residues are counted. The CDR3 reads CASSEDWRGKPR.

About this clonotype: Relative to the germline gene, one junction end is altered; a read error may explain this. The V and J genes are TRBV10-2 and TRBJ1-2; D is uncertain. Looked up from germline, CDR1 is WSHSY and CDR2 is SAAADI. This CDR3 contains 14 residues. The DNA for the CDR3 is TGTGCCAGCAGTTTCGATGGTCTGAACTATGGCTACACCTTC. Amino acids: CASSFDGLNYGYTF.

The rearrangement uses TRBV2 and TRBJ1-1; D uncertain. V lost 6 bases, J lost 4 bases, and 6 bases lay in between. The CDR3 runs 11 residues. In germline, CDR1 is SNHLY, CDR2 FYNNEI. The CDR3 reads CASSRLTEAFF. CDR3 DNA sequence: TGTGCCAGCAGCCGGCTCACTGAAGCTTTCTTT.

V gene TRBV20-1 combines with J gene TRBJ2-7; D not certain. V lost 3 bases and J lost 6, with 15 bases in between. Germline V gene sequence: CDR1 DFQATT, CDR2 SNEGSKA (reference sequence). The CDR3 extends over 13 amino acids. Written as DNA, the CDR3 is TGCAGTGCTAGCCGCGCGATAGGTCCCGAGCAGTACTTC. Residues: CSASRAIGPEQYF.

This clonotype is a singleton in its sample. An end of the junction does not agree with germline; a read error may underlie this. This chain connects TRBV20-1 to TRBJ2-1; possible D gene TRBD2, 6 bases. This CDR3 is 11 amino acids long. Germline V gene lookup returns CDR1 DFQATT and CDR2 SNEGSKA (reference sequence). The CDR3 is CSVRLVWKQFF. CDR3 bases: TGCAGTGTTAGACTAGTCTGGAAGCAGTTCTTC.

In its sample, this clonotype was seen a few times. The chain uses TRBV6-1 and TRBJ1-1, with 9 nucleotides matching TRBD1. Trimming removed 8 bases from V and 7 bases from J; junction bases left unmatched: 14. The CDR3 consists of 15 residues. From germline, CDR1 is MNHNS and CDR2 SASEGT. CDR3 sequence: CASSDATGTGYEAFF. CDR3 in DNA: TGTGCCAGCTCAGATGCAACCGGGACAGGGTATGAAGCTTTCTTT.

The chain couples TRBV13 to TRBJ2-7; 7 nucleotides align to TRBD2. This CDR3 contains 15 residues. Germline lookup yields CDR1 PRHDT and CDR2 FYEKMQ (reference sequence). The J segment lost 6 bases and the V segment lost 3 bases, leaving 11 bases of the junction unmatched. In DNA form, the CDR3 reads TGTGCCAGCAGCTTGAGCGGACTAGGCCAGCGCGAGCAGTACTTC. It specifies CASSLSGLGQREQYF.